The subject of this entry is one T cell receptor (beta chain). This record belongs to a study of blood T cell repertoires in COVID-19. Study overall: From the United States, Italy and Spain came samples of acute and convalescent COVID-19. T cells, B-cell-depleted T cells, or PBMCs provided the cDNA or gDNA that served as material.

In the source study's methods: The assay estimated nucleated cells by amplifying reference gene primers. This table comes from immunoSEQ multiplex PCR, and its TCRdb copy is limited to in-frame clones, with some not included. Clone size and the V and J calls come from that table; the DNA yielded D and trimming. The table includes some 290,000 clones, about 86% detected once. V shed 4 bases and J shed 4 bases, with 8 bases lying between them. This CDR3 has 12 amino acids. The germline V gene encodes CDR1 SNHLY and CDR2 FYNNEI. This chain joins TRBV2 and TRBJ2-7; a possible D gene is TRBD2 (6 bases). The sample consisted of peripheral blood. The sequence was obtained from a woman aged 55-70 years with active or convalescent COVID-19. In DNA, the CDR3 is TGTGCCAGCAGTGTTGCGGGGTACGAGCAGTACTTC. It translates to CASSVAGYEQYF.